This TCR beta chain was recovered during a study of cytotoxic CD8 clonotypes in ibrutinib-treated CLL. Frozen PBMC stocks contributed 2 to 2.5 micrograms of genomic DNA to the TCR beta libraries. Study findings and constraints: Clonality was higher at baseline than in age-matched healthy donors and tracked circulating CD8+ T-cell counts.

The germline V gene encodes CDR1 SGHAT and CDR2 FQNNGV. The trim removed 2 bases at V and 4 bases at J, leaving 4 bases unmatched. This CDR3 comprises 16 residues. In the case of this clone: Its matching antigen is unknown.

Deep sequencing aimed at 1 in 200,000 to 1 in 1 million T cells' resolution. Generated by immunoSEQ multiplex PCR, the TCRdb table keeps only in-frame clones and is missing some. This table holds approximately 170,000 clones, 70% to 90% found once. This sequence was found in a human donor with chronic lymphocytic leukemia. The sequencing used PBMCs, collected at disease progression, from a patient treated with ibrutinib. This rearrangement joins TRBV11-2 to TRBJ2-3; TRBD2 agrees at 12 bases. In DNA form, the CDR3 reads TGTGCCAGCAGCTTATCTAGCGGGAGGGCTGCAGATACGCAGTATTTT. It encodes CASSLSSGRAADTQYF. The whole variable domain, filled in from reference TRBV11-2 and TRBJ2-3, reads EAGVAQSPRYKIIEKRQSVAFWCNPISGHATLYWYQQILGQGPKLLIQFQNNGVVDDSQLPKDRFSAERLKGVDSTLKIQPAKLEDSAVYLCASSLSSGRAADTQYFGPGTRLTVL.